This T cell receptor (beta chain) originates from a study of CD8 T cells in Susac syndrome. Overall study results and limits: An acknowledgment was made by the study that its TCR sequencing and HLA analysis involved relatively few individuals.

Trimming took off 7 bases at V and 9 bases at J, with 21 bases between the two ends. Per the germline V gene, CDR1 is LNHNV and CDR2 is YYDKDF (reference sequence). The CDR3 runs to 14 residues. With random hexamers, 0.5 to 1 ug RNA was reverse transcribed. By means of immunoSEQ multiplex PCR, TCR beta CDR3 spanning 54 Vbeta and 13 Jbeta underwent amplification. One entry per CDR3 protein, called by TCRdb with MiXCR from the immunoSEQ multiplex PCR reads. The sample lists roughly 140,000 distinct CDR3 sequences, 90% to 95% occurring once. A note on this clonotype: Its antigen is not identified.

Healthy donors served as age- and sex-matched controls. Through negative isolation, CD4+ and CD8+ T cells were obtained, while TEMRA cells were enriched using FACS. The receptor comes from a human donor in good health. The gene calls are TRBV15 and TRBJ2-5, with D perhaps TRBD1 (5 bases). Sequencing used CD8+ T cells from PBMCs. DNA for the CDR3: TGTGCCACCAACAAAGGCCTGGGGCCTCAAGCCCAGTACTTC. It is translated as CATNKGLGPQAQYF.